The rows below give T cell receptor beta chains drawn from one sample of a study of T cells in Graves' hyperthyroidism and ophthalmopathy. Via MiXCR, TCRdb re-called the multiplex PCR reads, giving one row per CDR3 protein. Of 470,000 or so distinct CDR3 sequences listed, under 25% are singletons. The sequencing input was blood. These receptor sequences come from a man aged 18 to 30 with Graves' hyperthyroidism. Both conserved end residues are part of each CDR3. The D gene is left open where the match is weak. Clone sizes are given selectively: once, few, many, or a class where the clone is expanded.

few	TRBV12-3/TRBV12-4	.	TRBJ1-2	TGTGCCAGCAGTTTAGATTCTTTTTCGGCTTACCCCAACTATGGCTACACCTTC	CASSLDSFSAYPNYGYTF
.	TRBV20-1	.	TRBJ2-5	TGCAGTGCTAGAGATGGAGCGGAAGGCCAAGAGACCCAGTACTTC	CSARDGAEGQETQYF
few	TRBV6-2/TRBV6-3	TRBD2	TRBJ2-3	TGTGCCAGCAGTTACTCGACTAGCGGGGGGGCCACAGATACGCAGTATTTT	CASSYSTSGGATDTQYF
many	TRBV27	.	TRBJ1-3	TGTGCCAGCAGCCGAAGGGGGAACTCTGGAAACACCATATATTTT	CASSRRGNSGNTIYF
.	TRBV6-2/TRBV6-3	.	TRBJ1-5	TGTGCCAGCAGTCGGGACACCGCCAATCAGCCCCAGCATTTT	CASSRDTANQPQHF
many	TRBV10-3	.	TRBJ1-1	TGTGCCATCAGTGGTACAGGGAGAAACACTGAAGCTTTCTTT	CAISGTGRNTEAFF
.	TRBV5-6	.	TRBJ1-1	TGTGCCAGCAGCTTGGATGATGGCAGAGTGAACACTGAAGCTTTCTTT	CASSLDDGRVNTEAFF
many	TRBV20-1	.	TRBJ1-1	TGCAGTGCTAGAGATTTGGATAGAAACACTGAAGCTTTCTTT	CSARDLDRNTEAFF
few	TRBV18	TRBD2	TRBJ2-7	TGTGCCAGCTCACCCGGGACTAGCGGGACCTACGAGCAGTACTTC	CASSPGTSGTYEQYF
few	TRBV7-2	.	TRBJ2-5	TGTGCCAGCAGCTGGACAGTAGACCAGTACTTC	CASSWTVDQYF
few	TRBV3-1	.	TRBJ1-2	TGTGCCAGCAGCCAAGGTGGTAGCGAGAACTATGGCTACACCTTC	CASSQGGSENYGYTF
few	TRBV12-3/TRBV12-4	TRBD1	TRBJ1-5	TGTGCCAGCAGCGGCGGGACAGGGAATCAGCCCCAGCATTTT	CASSGGTGNQPQHF
many	TRBV6-1	.	TRBJ1-1	TGTGCCAGCAGCCCCCCTCGGGGGGCTGGCACTGAAGCTTTCTTT	CASSPPRGAGTEAFF
many	TRBV5-1	.	TRBJ1-2	TGCGCCAGCAGCCCATACGGGGGAGCTAACTATGGCTACACCTTC	CASSPYGGANYGYTF
.	TRBV7-3	.	TRBJ2-6	TGTGCCAGCAGCTTCGGAGGGGCTGGGGCCAACGTCCTGACTTTC	CASSFGGAGANVLTF
many	TRBV5-1	.	TRBJ2-2	TGCGCCAGCAGCTTTGCAGGGGTCACCGGGGAGCTGTTTTTT	CASSFAGVTGELFF
many	TRBV25-1	.	TRBJ1-1	TGTGCCAGCAGTGACCCAGGGGTTGAAGCTTTCTTT	CASSDPGVEAFF
many	TRBV20-1	TRBD1	TRBJ1-2	TGCAGTGCTAGAGGGACAGGAGAGGGCTACACCTTC	CSARGTGEGYTF
.	TRBV10-3	TRBD2	TRBJ2-5	TGTGCCATACGGACTAGCGGGACCCAAGAGACCCAGTACTTC	CAIRTSGTQETQYF
many	TRBV6-5	.	TRBJ2-7	TGTGCCAGCAGTTACTCCGTGGCCTACGAGCAGTACTTC	CASSYSVAYEQYF
many	TRBV28	.	TRBJ2-4	TGTGCCAGCAGTTTAAGAGGGGCGGGCAACATTCAGTACTTC	CASSLRGAGNIQYF
.	TRBV27	.	TRBJ2-5	TGTGCCAGCAGTTTACCTCCTCAAGAGACCCAGTACTTC	CASSLPPQETQYF
many	TRBV12-3/TRBV12-4	TRBD1	TRBJ2-2	TGTGCCAGCATTCCTCTCCGGGACAGGGGGCGAGTGGAGCTGTTTTTT	CASIPLRDRGRVELFF
many	TRBV28	.	TRBJ2-7	TGTGCCATCCGAGGGAGGGACAGTGATTTCTACGAGCAGTACTTC	CAIRGRDSDFYEQYF